Described below is a single T cell receptor (beta chain) sequence and its context. Other DNA sequences in the sample encode the same CDR3. This table comes from immunoSEQ multiplex PCR, and its TCRdb copy is limited to in-frame clones, with some not included. Of 270,000 or so clones listed, more than 65% are singletons. This CDR3 spans 14 amino acids. The V and J ends lost 2 bases and 2 bases respectively, with 8 bases between them. The germline V gene encodes CDR1 KGHSH and CDR2 LQKENI. The sample is drawn from a study of blood T cell repertoires in COVID-19. For the study at large: Acute and convalescent COVID-19 samples came from the United States, Italy and Spain.

Sequencing input: peripheral blood. This chain links TRBV18 with TRBJ2-3; D is uncertain. The TCR was taken from a woman aged 18-35 years with acute or convalescent COVID-19. The CDR3 DNA sequence: TGTGCCAGCTCACCAATACAGAACACAGATACGCAGTATTTT. Residues: CASSPIQNTDTQYF. Using reference TRBV18 and TRBJ2-3 for the parts outside the CDR3, the full variable domain is NAGVMQNPRHLVRRRGQEARLRCSPMKGHSHVYWYRQLPEEGLKFMVYLQKENIIDESGMPKERFSAEFPKEGPSILRIQQVVRGDSAAYFCASSPIQNTDTQYFGPGTRLTVL.